Following are 26 T cell receptor beta chains from one sample sequenced in a study of cytomegalovirus exposure and HLA in healthy donors. TCRdb's copy holds only in-frame clones and misses some; the assay was immunoSEQ multiplex PCR. This sample has roughly 300,000 clones, with 75% to 90% found just once. The material sequenced was PBMCs. The source is a woman aged 18 to 35 in good health and CMV-seronegative.

CDR3 coding DNA: TGTGCCAGCAGCTTTAGCGGGGGTCGAGGGGAGCTGTTTTTT. Translated: CASSFSGGRGELFF. The chain joins TRBV11-2 to TRBJ2-2, with 9 bases identical to TRBD2. The CDR3 covers 14 residues. Trimming cost V 3 bases and J 8 bases; bases outside gene matches: 4. Looked up from germline, CDR1 is SGHAT and CDR2 is FQNNGV. The variable domain in full, completed from reference TRBV11-2 and TRBJ2-2, reads EAGVAQSPRYKIIEKRQSVAFWCNPISGHATLYWYQQILGQGPKLLIQFQNNGVVDDSQLPKDRFSAERLKGVDSTLKIQPAKLEDSAVYLCASSFSGGRGELFFGEGSRLTVL.

The chain links TRBV19 to TRBJ2-3, with 8 bases lining up with TRBD2. This CDR3 has 15 amino acids. Germline CDR1 and CDR2: LNHDA and SQIVND (reference sequence). Trimming took 7 bases from V and 7 from J; bases not matched to a gene: 13. The CDR3 nucleotides are TGTGCCAGTATGCCTAGCGGGCCGTGGTTGAATACGCAGTATTTT. Translated: CASMPSGPWLNTQYF. The whole variable domain, remainder taken from reference TRBV19 and TRBJ2-3, is DGGITQSPKYLFRKEGQNVTLSCEQNLNHDAMYWYRQDPGQGLRLIYYSQIVNDFQKGDIAEGYSVSREKKESFPLTVTSAQKNPTAFYLCASMPSGPWLNTQYFGPGTRLTVL.

The chain links TRBV6-5 to TRBJ1-2; 8 bases match TRBD1. Trimming cost V 6 bases and J 4 bases; bases outside gene matches: 4. Germline-derived CDR1 and CDR2 are MNHEY and SVGAGI. This CDR3 has 13 amino acids. CDR3 coding DNA: TGTGCCAGCAGCCTACAGGGGGGCTATGGCTACACCTTC. It translates to CASSLQGGYGYTF.

This chain connects TRBV9 to TRBJ2-5; perhaps TRBD2 as D (5 bases). The V gene's germline CDR1 is SGDLS and CDR2 YYNGEE. The V end lost 2 bases, the J end lost 5 bases, and 16 bases lay between the germline ends. The CDR3 consists of 15 residues. CDR3 DNA: TGTGCCAGCAGCGTGGGAACCACCCGAGGGGAGACCCAGTACTTC. It specifies CASSVGTTRGETQYF. The full variable domain, with the rest looked up from reference TRBV9 and TRBJ2-5, is DSGVTQTPKHLITATGQRVTLRCSPRSGDLSVYWYQQSLDQGLQFLIQYYNGEERAKGNILERFSAQQFPDLHSELNLSSLELGDSALYFCASSVGTTRGETQYFGPGTRLLVL.

Ten or more counts support this clone. J is TRBJ2-7 and V is TRBV7-3, with a weak D call TRBD2 (6 bases). Germline-derived CDR1 and CDR2 are SGHTA and FQGTGA. V was clipped by 2 bases and J by 0 bases, with 11 bases between them. This CDR3 region has 15 residues. CDR3 loop: CASSLRGLPSYEQYF. As DNA, the CDR3 is TGTGCCAGCAGCTTACGGGGACTGCCCTCCTACGAGCAGTACTTC.

The rearrangement joins TRBV5-6 to TRBJ1-2; TRBD1 matches 9 bases. V lost 2 bases to trimming and J lost 4 bases; unmatched junction nucleotides: 6. The CDR3 is 15 amino acids. Germline loops: CDR1 SGHDT, CDR2 YYEEEE. In DNA, the CDR3 is TGTGCCAGCAGCTTTGGGACAGGGTTTTCCTATGGCTACACCTTC. This translates into CASSFGTGFSYGYTF.

The rearrangement links TRBV10-3 to TRBJ2-2; TRBD2 might be the D (6 bases). Germline V gene data show CDR1 as ENHRY and CDR2 as SYGVKD. CDR3 length: 14 residues. The V gene lost 0 bases and the J gene lost 7 bases, with 9 bases spanning the gap. DNA of the CDR3: TGTGCCATCAGTGAGTCACCGGGGGACGGGGAGCTGTTTTTT. Residues: CAISESPGDGELFF.

The chain carries TRBV27 and TRBJ1-1; unclear D gene. This CDR3 is 14 amino acids long. The ends were cut back, 2 bases at V and 3 bases at J, with 10 bases in the middle. The germline V gene has CDR1 MNHEY and CDR2 SMNVEV (reference sequence). The CDR3 DNA sequence: TGTGCCAGCAGTTTAGGCGGCCGGGACACTGAAGCTTTCTTT. Translating it yields CASSLGGRDTEAFF.

The chain carries TRBV6-5 and TRBJ1-1, with 7 bases that match TRBD1. V gave up 0 bases and J gave up 4 bases; unmatched junction bases: 5. Looked up from germline, CDR1 is MNHEY and CDR2 is SVGAGI. This CDR3 is 15 amino acids long. The CDR3 region is CASSYSNRGGTEAFF. The CDR3 nucleotides read TGTGCCAGCAGTTACTCGAACAGGGGTGGCACTGAAGCTTTCTTT.

V and J are TRBV7-3 and TRBJ1-1; 9 bases align to TRBD1. V dropped 5 bases and J dropped 4; count of bases not matched to a gene: 5. Per the germline V gene, CDR1 is SGHTA and CDR2 is FQGTGA. CDR3 length: 14 residues. DNA of the CDR3: TGTGCCAGCAGCGCCCAACAGGGGGCCACTGAAGCTTTCTTT. Translated, it gives CASSAQQGATEAFF. Looking up the rest from reference TRBV7-3 and TRBJ1-1 gives the full variable domain: GAGVSQTPSNKVTEKGKYVELRCDPISGHTALYWYRQSLGQGPEFLIYFQGTGAADDSGLPNDRFFAVRPEGSVSTLKIQRTERGDSAVYLCASSAQQGATEAFFGQGTRLTVV.

This clone was seen only once. The CDR3 DNA sequence: TGTGCCAGCAGCTTGCGAGCGGGAGGAGACGAGCAGTACTTC. It yields the protein CASSLRAGGDEQYF. The chain combines TRBV5-4 with TRBJ2-7; TRBD2 aligns across 9 bases. V was pared by 1 base and J by 5 bases, with 4 bases of the junction left unmatched. CDR3 length equals 14 residues. Germline CDR1 is SGHNT and CDR2 is YYREEE (reference sequence).

The chain employs TRBV28 and TRBJ2-1, with TRBD1 matching 10 bases. The CDR3 length is 14 residues. The V gene end was trimmed by 6 bases and the J gene end by 7 bases; junction bases not matched to a gene: 6. Germline CDR1 and CDR2: MDHEN and SYDVKM. CDR3 nucleotide sequence: TGTGCCAGCAGGGAGGGGGACAGGGGTAATGAGCAGTTCTTC. Encoded protein: CASREGDRGNEQFF.

The V call is TRBV6-5, the J call TRBJ1-2, with TRBD1 matching 11 bases. The CDR3 is made up of 15 amino acids. Germline V gene sequence: CDR1 MNHEY, CDR2 SVGAGI. V lost 6 bases and J lost 4; bases outside the gene matches: 7. The CDR3 DNA is TGTGCCAGCAGCTCCCGGGACAGGGGGATCTATGGCTACACCTTC. This sequence encodes CASSSRDRGIYGYTF.

The rearrangement joins TRBV6-5 to TRBJ2-3, with 7 bases fitting TRBD2. Losses at the gene ends were 0 bases for V and 4 bases for J; bases not matched to a gene: 4. The V gene's germline CDR1 is MNHEY and CDR2 SVGAGI. The CDR3 consists of 15 residues. CDR3 sequence reads: CASSYSMAGADTQYF. In nucleotides, the CDR3 is TGTGCCAGCAGTTACTCGATGGCGGGAGCAGATACGCAGTATTTT.

V and J are TRBV7-8 and TRBJ2-7, with D uncertain. Between the trimmed V and J ends, which lost 5 bases and 2 bases, there was a span of 10 bases. The length of the CDR3 is 13 residues. Germline values: CDR1 SGHVS, CDR2 FQNEAQ. Here the CDR3 reads CASSPGDPYEQYF. The CDR3 DNA sequence: TGTGCCAGCAGCCCCGGAGACCCCTACGAGCAGTACTTC.

The rearrangement joins TRBV18 to TRBJ2-5; D gene unclear. Germline V lookup: CDR1 KGHSH, CDR2 LQKENI. This CDR3 is built from 11 residues. V lost 3 bases to trimming and J lost 5 bases, with 4 bases between them. In DNA form, the CDR3 reads TGTGCCAGCTCACCTGCGGAGACCCAGTACTTC. It specifies CASSPAETQYF.

This clone showed up just once. V gene TRBV7-8 combines with J gene TRBJ2-5; no clear D gene. Germline V gives CDR1 SGHVS, CDR2 FQNEAQ. The CDR3 contains 14 residues. Trimming shortened V by 3 bases and J by 2 bases, and 10 bases separated the two germline ends. The CDR3 loop is CASSLGALQETQYF. As DNA, the CDR3 is TGTGCCAGCAGCTTGGGCGCCCTACAAGAGACCCAGTACTTC.

J is TRBJ2-5 and V is TRBV5-4; 9 nucleotides align to TRBD2. Germline-derived CDR1 and CDR2 are SGHNT and YYREEE (reference sequence). This CDR3 is built from 15 residues. With 4 bases clipped from V and 5 bases from J, the junction kept 9 bases outside the gene matches. The CDR3 reads CASSPRGGATETQYF. The CDR3 coding sequence is TGTGCCAGCAGCCCGCGGGGGGGGGCAACGGAGACCCAGTACTTC.

The chain links TRBV10-3 to TRBJ1-4; the D gene is possibly TRBD1 (5 bases). Germline assignment: CDR1 ENHRY and CDR2 SYGVKD. V was pared by 5 bases and J by 6 bases, with 16 bases between. The CDR3 is made up of 15 amino acids. CDR3 DNA: TGTGCCATCAGTCGGCAGGGTGGGCGAGATGAAAAACTGTTTTTT. Translated: CAISRQGGRDEKLFF.

The gene calls are TRBV9 and TRBJ2-3; 9 bases are shared with TRBD2. The CDR3 runs 16 residues. With 0 bases clipped from V and 6 bases from J, the junction kept 8 bases outside the gene matches. CDR1 and CDR2 (germline): SGDLS, YYNGEE. The CDR3 DNA sequence: TGTGCCAGCAGCGTAGAGGCTAGCGGGGCCACGGATACGCAGTATTTT. Translation gives CASSVEASGATDTQYF.

The CDR3 DNA reads as TGTGCCAGCAGCACGTCCGGGTCCCTAAGGCAGCCCCAGCATTTT. This encodes CASSTSGSLRQPQHF. V and J are TRBV5-8 and TRBJ1-5, with D uncertain. V lost 4 bases and J 7 bases, leaving 18 bases between the germline ends. Germline CDR1 and CDR2: SGHTS and YDEGEE. The CDR3 has 15 residues.

This chain links TRBV5-1 with TRBJ1-4, with 8 nucleotides matching TRBD1. V was clipped by 3 bases and J by 4 bases; unmatched bases: 5. The CDR3 loop spans 15 amino acids. Germline V CDR1 and CDR2: SGHRS, YFSETQ. Here the CDR3 reads CASSSWTGNNEKLFF. In DNA, the CDR3 is TGCGCCAGCAGCTCCTGGACAGGGAATAATGAAAAACTGTTTTTT.

The DNA for the CDR3 is TGCGCCAGCAGCTTGGCTAGCGGGGGCTACGAGCAGTACTTC. Translated, it gives CASSLASGGYEQYF. The chain has TRBV5-1 and TRBJ2-7; 10 positions match TRBD2. The trim removed 0 bases at V and 3 bases at J, leaving 0 bases unmatched. The germline CDR1 and CDR2 sequences are SGHRS and YFSETQ. CDR3 length equals 14 residues.

This chain links TRBV4-3 with TRBJ2-1, with 8 bases matching TRBD2. Germline CDR1 and CDR2: LGHNA and YSLEER. The CDR3 is 17 amino acids. Trimming at V came to 0 bases and at J to 0 bases, leaving 4 bases not matched to a gene. The CDR3: CASSQDQRESSYNEQFF. The CDR3 DNA reads TGCGCCAGCAGCCAAGATCAGCGGGAGAGCTCCTACAATGAGCAGTTCTTC.

V gene TRBV27 combines with J gene TRBJ2-6; D perhaps matches TRBD2 (6 bases). V was trimmed by 0 bases and J by 11 bases, leaving 11 bases between them. The CDR3 extends over 14 amino acids. Germline values: CDR1 MNHEY, CDR2 SMNVEV (reference sequence). DNA for the CDR3: TGTGCCAGCAGTTTATCGGAGGGCAGGGACGTCCTGACTTTC. It codes for CASSLSEGRDVLTF.

The chain employs TRBV2 and TRBJ2-7; no clear D. V lost 0 bases to trimming and J lost 2 bases, with 5 bases between them. The CDR3 extends over 13 amino acids. The germline V gene has CDR1 SNHLY and CDR2 FYNNEI. In DNA, the CDR3 is TGTGCCAGCAGTGAAGCGAGGACCTACGAGCAGTACTTC. Its translation: CASSEARTYEQYF.